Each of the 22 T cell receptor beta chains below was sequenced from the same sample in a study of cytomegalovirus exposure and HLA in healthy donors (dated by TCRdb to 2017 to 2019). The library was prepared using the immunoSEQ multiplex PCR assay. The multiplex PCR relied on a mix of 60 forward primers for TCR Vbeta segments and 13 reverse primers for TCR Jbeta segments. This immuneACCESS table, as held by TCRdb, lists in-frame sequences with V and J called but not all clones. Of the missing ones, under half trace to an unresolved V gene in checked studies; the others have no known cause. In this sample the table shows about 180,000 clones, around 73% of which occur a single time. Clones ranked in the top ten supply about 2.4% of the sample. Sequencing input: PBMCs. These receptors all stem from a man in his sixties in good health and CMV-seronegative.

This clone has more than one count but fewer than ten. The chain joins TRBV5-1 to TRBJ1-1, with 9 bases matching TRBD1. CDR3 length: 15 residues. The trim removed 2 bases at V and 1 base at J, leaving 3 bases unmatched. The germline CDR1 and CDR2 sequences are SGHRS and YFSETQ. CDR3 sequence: CASSLQGAANTEAFF. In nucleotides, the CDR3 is TGCGCCAGCAGCTTACAGGGGGCTGCGAACACTGAAGCTTTCTTT.

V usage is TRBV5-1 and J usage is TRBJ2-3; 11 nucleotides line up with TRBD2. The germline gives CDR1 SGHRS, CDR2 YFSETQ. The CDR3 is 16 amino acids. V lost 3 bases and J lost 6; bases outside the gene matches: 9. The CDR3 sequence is CASSYRQTSGADTQYF. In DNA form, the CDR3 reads TGCGCCAGCAGCTACCGCCAGACTAGCGGGGCTGATACGCAGTATTTT. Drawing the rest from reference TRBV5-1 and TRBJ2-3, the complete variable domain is KAGVTQTPRYLIKTRGQQVTLSCSPISGHRSVSWYQQTPGQGLQFLFEYFSETQRNKGNFPGRFSGRQFSNSRSEMNVSTLELGDSALYLCASSYRQTSGADTQYFGPGTRLTVL.

The DNA of the CDR3 is TGTGCCATCAGCCCCCGAACAGGGGTTGATGGCTACACCTTC. It codes for CAISPRTGVDGYTF. J is TRBJ1-2 and V is TRBV10-3, with 7 bases that match TRBD1. Germline V gene data show CDR1 as ENHRY and CDR2 as SYGVKD. V trimming: 6 bases; J trimming: 6 bases; junction bases outside the gene matches: 10. The CDR3 runs to 14 residues.

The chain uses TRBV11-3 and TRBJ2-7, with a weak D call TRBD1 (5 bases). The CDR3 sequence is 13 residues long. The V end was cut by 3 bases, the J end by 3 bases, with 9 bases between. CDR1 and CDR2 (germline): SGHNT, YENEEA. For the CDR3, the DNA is TGTGCCAGCAGCTTGAGACAGAACTACGAGCAGTACTTC. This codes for CASSLRQNYEQYF. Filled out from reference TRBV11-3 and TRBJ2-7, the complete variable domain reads EAGVVQSPRYKIIEKKQPVAFWCNPISGHNTLYWYLQNLGQGPELLIRYENEEAVDDSQLPKDRFSAERLKGVDSTLKIQPAELGDSAVYLCASSLRQNYEQYFGPGTRLTVT.

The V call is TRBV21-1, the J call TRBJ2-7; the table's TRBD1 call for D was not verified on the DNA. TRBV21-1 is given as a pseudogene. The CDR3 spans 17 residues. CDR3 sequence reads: CASSKEGSADTSYEQYF. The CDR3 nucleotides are TGTGCCAGCAGCAAAGAAGGAAGCGCGGACACCTCCTACGAGCAGTACTTC.

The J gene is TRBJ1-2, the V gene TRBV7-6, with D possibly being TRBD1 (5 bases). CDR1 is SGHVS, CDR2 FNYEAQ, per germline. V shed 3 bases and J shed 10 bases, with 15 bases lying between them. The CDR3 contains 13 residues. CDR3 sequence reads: CASSLGGPTNYTF. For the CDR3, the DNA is TGTGCCAGCAGCTTGGGGGGACCGACTAACTACACCTTC.

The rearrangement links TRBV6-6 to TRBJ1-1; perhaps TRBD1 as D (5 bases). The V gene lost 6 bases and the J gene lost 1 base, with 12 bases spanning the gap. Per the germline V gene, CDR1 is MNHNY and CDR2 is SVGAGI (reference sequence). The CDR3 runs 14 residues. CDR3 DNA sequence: TGTGCCAGCAGCCCCCCCCAGGGGAACACTGAAGCTTTCTTT. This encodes CASSPPQGNTEAFF.

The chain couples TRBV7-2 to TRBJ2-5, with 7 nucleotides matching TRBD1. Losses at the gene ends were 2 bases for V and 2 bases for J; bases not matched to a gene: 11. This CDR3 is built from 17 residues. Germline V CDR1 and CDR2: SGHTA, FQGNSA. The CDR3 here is CASSLTLGTAGQETQYF. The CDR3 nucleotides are TGTGCCAGCAGCTTAACACTAGGGACAGCTGGACAAGAGACCCAGTACTTC.

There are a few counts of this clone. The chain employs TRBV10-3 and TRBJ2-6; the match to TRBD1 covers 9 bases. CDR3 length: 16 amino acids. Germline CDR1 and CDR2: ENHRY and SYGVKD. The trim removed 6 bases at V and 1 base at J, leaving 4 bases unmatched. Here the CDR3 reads CAIRDRGPSGANVLTF. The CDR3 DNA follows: TGTGCCATCAGGGACAGGGGTCCTTCTGGGGCCAACGTCCTGACTTTC.

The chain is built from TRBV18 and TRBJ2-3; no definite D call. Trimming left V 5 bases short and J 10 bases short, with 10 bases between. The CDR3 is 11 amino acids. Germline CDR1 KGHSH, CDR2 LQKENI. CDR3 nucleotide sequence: TGTGCCAGCTCAGACTCGAATGCGCAGTATTTT. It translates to CASSDSNAQYF.

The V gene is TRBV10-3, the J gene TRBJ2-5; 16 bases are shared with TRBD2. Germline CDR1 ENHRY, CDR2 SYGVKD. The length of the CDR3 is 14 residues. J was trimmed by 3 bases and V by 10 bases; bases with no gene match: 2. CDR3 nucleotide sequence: TGTGCCACAGGGACTAGCGGGAGGGAAGAGACCCAGTACTTC. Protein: CATGTSGREETQYF.

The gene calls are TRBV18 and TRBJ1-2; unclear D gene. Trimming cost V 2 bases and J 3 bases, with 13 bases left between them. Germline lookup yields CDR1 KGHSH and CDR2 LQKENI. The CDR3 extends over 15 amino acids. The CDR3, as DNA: TGTGCCAGCTCACCAGAGGTGTCGAGGGACTATGGCTACACCTTC. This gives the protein CASSPEVSRDYGYTF.

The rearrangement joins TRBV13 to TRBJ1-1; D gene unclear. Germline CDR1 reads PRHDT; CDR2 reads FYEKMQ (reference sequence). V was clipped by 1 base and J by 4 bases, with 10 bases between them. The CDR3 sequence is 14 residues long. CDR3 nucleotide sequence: TGTGCCAGCAGCTTAGCCCTACAGACCACTGAAGCTTTCTTT. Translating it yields CASSLALQTTEAFF.

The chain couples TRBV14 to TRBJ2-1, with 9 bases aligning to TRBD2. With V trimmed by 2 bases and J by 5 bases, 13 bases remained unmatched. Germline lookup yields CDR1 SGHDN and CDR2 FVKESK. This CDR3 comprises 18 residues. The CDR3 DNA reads TGTGCCAGCAGCCAAAGGTCCCCCAGGGCTAGCGGGAACAATGAGCAGTTCTTC. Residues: CASSQRSPRASGNNEQFF.

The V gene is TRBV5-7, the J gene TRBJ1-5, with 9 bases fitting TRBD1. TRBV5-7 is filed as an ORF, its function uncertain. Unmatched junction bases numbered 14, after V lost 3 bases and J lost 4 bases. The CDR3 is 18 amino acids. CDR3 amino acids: CASSSAASGTGWNQPQHF. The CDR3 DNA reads TGTGCCAGCAGCTCCGCTGCTTCCGGGACAGGGTGGAATCAGCCCCAGCATTTT.

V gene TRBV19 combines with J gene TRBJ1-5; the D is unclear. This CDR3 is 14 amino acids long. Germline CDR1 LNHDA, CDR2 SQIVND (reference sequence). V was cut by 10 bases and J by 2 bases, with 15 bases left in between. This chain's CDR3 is CATEAGGGNQPQHF. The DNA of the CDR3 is TGTGCCACCGAGGCGGGTGGTGGCAATCAGCCCCAGCATTTT. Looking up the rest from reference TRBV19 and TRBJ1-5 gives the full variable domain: DGGITQSPKYLFRKEGQNVTLSCEQNLNHDAMYWYRQDPGQGLRLIYYSQIVNDFQKGDIAEGYSVSREKKESFPLTVTSAQKNPTAFYLCATEAGGGNQPQHFGDGTRLSIL.

The CDR3 spells CASSLIGQGARNEKLFF. DNA of the CDR3: TGCGCCAGCAGCTTGATTGGACAGGGGGCGCGGAATGAAAAACTGTTTTTT. The chain couples TRBV5-1 to TRBJ1-4; 11 bases line up with TRBD1. V shed 1 base, J shed 5 bases, and the junction held 7 bases outside the gene matches. This CDR3 spans 17 amino acids. CDR1 SGHRS and CDR2 YFSETQ come from the germline V gene.

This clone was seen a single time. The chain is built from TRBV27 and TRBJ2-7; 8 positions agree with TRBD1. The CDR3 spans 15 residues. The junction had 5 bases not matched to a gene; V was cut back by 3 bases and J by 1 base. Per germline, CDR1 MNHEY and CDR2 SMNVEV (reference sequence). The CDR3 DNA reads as TGTGCCAGCAGTTTTGACCGGACAGGGTCCTACGAGCAGTACTTC. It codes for CASSFDRTGSYEQYF.

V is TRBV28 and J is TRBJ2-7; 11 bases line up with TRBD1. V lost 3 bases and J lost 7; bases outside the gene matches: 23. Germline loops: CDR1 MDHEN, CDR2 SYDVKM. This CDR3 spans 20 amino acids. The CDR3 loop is CASSFSPRTGAGQGAGEQYF. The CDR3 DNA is TGTGCCAGCAGTTTTTCTCCGCGGACCGGTGCTGGACAGGGGGCTGGAGAGCAGTACTTC. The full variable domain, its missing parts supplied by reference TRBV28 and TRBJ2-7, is DVKVTQSSRYLVKRTGEKVFLECVQDMDHENMFWYRQDPGLGLRLIYFSYDVKMKEKGDIPEGYSVSREKKERFSLILESASTNQTSMYLCASSFSPRTGAGQGAGEQYFGPGTRLTVT.

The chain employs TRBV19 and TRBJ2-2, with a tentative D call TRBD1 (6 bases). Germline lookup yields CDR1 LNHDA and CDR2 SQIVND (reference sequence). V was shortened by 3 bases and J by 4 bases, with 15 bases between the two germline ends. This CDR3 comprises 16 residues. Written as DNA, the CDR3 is TGTGCCAGTAGTATCCCCGTAGGCAGGGGCACCGGGGAGCTGTTTTTT. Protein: CASSIPVGRGTGELFF.

CDR3 in DNA: TGTGCCAGCAGCCGGGACAGGCCACTCTACGAGCAGTACTTC. The encoded protein is CASSRDRPLYEQYF. This chain joins TRBV6-5 and TRBJ2-7, with 8 positions matching TRBD1. The CDR3 runs to 14 residues. The germline V gene has CDR1 MNHEY and CDR2 SVGAGI. V was clipped by 6 bases and J by 3 bases; unmatched bases: 7.

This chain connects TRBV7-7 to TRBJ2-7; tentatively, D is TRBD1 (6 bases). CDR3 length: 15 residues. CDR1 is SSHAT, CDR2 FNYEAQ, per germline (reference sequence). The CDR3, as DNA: TGTGCTAGGCTGGGGGACACAAAGTTGGTAGGCGAGCAGTACTTC. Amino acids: CARLGDTKLVGEQYF.